The clone carrying this TCR beta chain is judged medium-sized (0.01 to 0.1%). Its antigen is unknown. This sample stems from a study of liver allograft versus peripheral blood T cells. About the research overall: In transplanted livers, T cell receptor repertoires were compared with those found in the recipients' peripheral blood. General observations from the study: Liver allografts reportedly held T cell receptor repertoires unlike those in peripheral blood.

One entry per CDR3 protein, called by TCRdb with MiXCR from the reads. The table records 9,500 to 13,000 distinct CDR3 sequences, 23% of them present only once. V gave up 7 bases and J gave up 6 bases, with 10 bases separating them. The CDR3 has 13 residues. The germline CDR1 and CDR2 sequences are MNHEY and SVGAGI. The V and J genes are TRBV6-5 and TRBJ1-6; weak D call: TRBD1 (5 bases). The sequence derives from a human patient who had a liver transplant. Some T cells may be provided by the graft donor. CDR3 DNA sequence: TGTGCCAGCACTAGGGACCGTAATTCACCCCTCCACTTT. It encodes CASTRDRNSPLHF.